This T cell receptor beta chain was sequenced in a study of cytomegalovirus exposure and HLA in healthy donors. CDR1 is MNHNS and CDR2 is SASEGT in the germline V gene. Trimming took off 6 bases at V and 7 bases at J, with 12 bases between the two ends. This CDR3 comprises 13 residues. PCR primers comprised 60 Vbeta and 13 Jbeta primers. This table comes from immunoSEQ multiplex PCR, and its TCRdb copy is limited to in-frame clones, with some not included. Among some 160,000 clones listed, around 85% were seen once. Sequenced: PBMCs. This TCR came from a male donor in good health and CMV-seronegative. V gene TRBV6-1 combines with J gene TRBJ1-4, with a weak D call TRBD1 (5 bases). CDR3 DNA sequence: TGTGCCAGCAGCGGAGGGAGGGGTGAAAAACTGTTTTTT. It is translated as CASSGGRGEKLFF.